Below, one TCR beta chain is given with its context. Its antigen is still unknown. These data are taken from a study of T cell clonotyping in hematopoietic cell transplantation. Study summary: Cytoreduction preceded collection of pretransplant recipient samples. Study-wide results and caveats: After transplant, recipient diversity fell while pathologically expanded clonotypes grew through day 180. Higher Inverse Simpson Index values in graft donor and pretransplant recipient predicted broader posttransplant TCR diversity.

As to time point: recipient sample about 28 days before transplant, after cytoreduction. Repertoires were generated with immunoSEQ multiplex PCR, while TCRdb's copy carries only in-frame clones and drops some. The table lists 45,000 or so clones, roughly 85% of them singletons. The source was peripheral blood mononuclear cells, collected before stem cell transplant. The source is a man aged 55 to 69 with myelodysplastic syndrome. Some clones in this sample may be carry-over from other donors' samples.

The CDR3 sequence is CASSQEGGTDTQYF. CDR3 bases: TGCGCCAGCAGCCAAGAGGGGGGCACAGATACGCAGTATTTT. The rearrangement joins TRBV4-3 to TRBJ2-3; D assignment may be TRBD1 or TRBD2 (5 bases each). This CDR3 has 14 amino acids. CDR1 and CDR2 from the germline V gene are LGHNA and YSLEER. With 0 bases removed from V and 1 base from J, the gap between germline ends came to 5 bases.